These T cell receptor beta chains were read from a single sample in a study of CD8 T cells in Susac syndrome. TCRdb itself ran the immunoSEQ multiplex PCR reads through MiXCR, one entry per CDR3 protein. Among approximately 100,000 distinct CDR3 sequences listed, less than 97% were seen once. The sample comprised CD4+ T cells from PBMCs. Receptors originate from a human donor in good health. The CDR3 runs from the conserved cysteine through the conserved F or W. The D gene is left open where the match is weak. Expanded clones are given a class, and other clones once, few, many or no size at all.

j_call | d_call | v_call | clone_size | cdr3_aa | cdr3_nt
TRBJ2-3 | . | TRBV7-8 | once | CASSLGSLVQYF | TGTGCCAGCAGCTTAGGGTCCCTTGTGCAGTATTTT
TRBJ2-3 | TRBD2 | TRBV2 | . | CASKRTSGSSTDTQYF | TGTGCCAGCAAGCGGACTAGCGGGTCTAGCACAGATACGCAGTATTTT
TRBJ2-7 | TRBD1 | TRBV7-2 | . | CASSPGQGRYEQYF | TGTGCCAGCAGCCCTGGACAGGGGAGATACGAGCAGTACTTC
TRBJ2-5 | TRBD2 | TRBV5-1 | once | CASSLGAGVQETQYF | TGCGCCAGCAGCTTGGGAGCGGGGGTTCAAGAGACCCAGTACTTC
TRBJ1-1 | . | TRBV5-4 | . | CASHLSANTEAFF | TGTGCCAGCCATCTTTCTGCGAACACTGAAGCTTTCTTT
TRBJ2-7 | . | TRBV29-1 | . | CSVVGQGRGEQYF | TGCAGCGTTGTTGGCCAGGGTAGGGGCGAGCAGTACTTC
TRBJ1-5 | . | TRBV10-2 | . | CASTGGSNQPQHF | TGCGCCAGCACCGGGGGAAGTAATCAGCCCCAGCATTTT
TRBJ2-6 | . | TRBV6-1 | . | CASGGQIYPRGSGANVLTF | TGTGCCAGCGGAGGACAGATATACCCACGGGGATCTGGGGCCAACGTCCTGACTTTC
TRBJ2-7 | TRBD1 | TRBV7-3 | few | CASSLTGVEQYF | TGTGCCAGCAGTCTAACAGGGGTAGAGCAGTACTTC
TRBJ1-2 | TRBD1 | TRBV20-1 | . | CSALSRQGNYGYTF | TGCAGTGCTCTATCAAGACAGGGTAACTATGGCTACACCTTC
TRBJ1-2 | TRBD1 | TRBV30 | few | CAWSEGGSGYTF | TGTGCCTGGAGTGAAGGGGGCAGTGGCTACACCTTC
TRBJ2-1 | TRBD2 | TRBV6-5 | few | CASSQRGEQFF | TGTGCCAGCAGCCAGCGGGGGGAGCAGTTCTTC
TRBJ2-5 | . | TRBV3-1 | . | CASSHETQYF | TGTGCCAGCAGCCACGAGACCCAGTACTTC
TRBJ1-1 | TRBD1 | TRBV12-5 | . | CASGSPGGEAFF | TGTGCTAGTGGTTCTCCAGGGGGCGAAGCTTTCTTT
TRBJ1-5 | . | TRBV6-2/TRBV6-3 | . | CASAGFNQPQHF | TGTGCCAGCGCGGGGTTCAATCAGCCCCAGCATTTT
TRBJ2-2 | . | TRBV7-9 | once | CASSPQGIAGELFF | TGTGCCAGCAGCCCACAGGGAATAGCCGGGGAGCTGTTTTTT
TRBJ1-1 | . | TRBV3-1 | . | CASSQDLVRSTEAFF | TGTGCCAGCAGCCAAGATTTGGTTAGGAGCACTGAAGCTTTCTTT
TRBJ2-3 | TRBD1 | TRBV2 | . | CASSTGGTDTQYF | TGTGCCAGCAGTACAGGGGGAACAGATACGCAGTATTTT
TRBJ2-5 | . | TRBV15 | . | CATSRDLAEETQYF | TGTGCCACCAGCAGAGATCTGGCCGAAGAGACCCAGTACTTC
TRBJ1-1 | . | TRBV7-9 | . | CASSLTATEAFF | TGTGCCAGCAGCTTAACCGCGACTGAAGCTTTCTTT
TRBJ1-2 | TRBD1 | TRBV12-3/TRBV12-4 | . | CASRPGQGHGYTF | TGTGCCAGCAGGCCGGGACAGGGACATGGCTACACCTTC
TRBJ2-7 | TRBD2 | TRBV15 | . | CATSGLAGGYSYEQYF | TGTGCCACCAGCGGACTAGCGGGAGGTTATTCCTACGAGCAGTACTTC
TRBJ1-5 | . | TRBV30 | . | CAWSVLGSGRGSNQPQHF | TGTGCCTGGAGTGTACTGGGGTCAGGCAGGGGAAGCAATCAGCCCCAGCATTTT
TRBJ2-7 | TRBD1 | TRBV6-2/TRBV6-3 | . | CASSSTGGTYEQYF | TGTGCCAGCAGTTCTACAGGGGGGACCTACGAGCAGTACTTC
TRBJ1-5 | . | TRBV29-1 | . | CSVIGGADQPQHF | TGCAGCGTCATAGGGGGAGCCGATCAGCCCCAGCATTTT
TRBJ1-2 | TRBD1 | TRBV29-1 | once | CSVDNRGYGYTF | TGCAGCGTTGACAACAGGGGATATGGCTACACCTTC
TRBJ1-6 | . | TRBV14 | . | CASSSTGSNYNSPLHF | TGTGCCAGCAGTAGCACAGGGTCTAACTATAATTCACCCCTCCACTTT
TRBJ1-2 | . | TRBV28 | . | CASSLRGLGYTF | TGTGCCAGCAGTTTGAGGGGCTTGGGCTACACCTTC
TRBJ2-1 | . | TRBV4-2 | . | CASSQTLANPSYNEQFF | TGTGCCAGCAGCCAAACCCTAGCGAATCCCTCCTACAATGAGCAGTTCTTC
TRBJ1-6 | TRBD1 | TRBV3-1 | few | CASSRDRNSPLHF | TGTGCCAGCAGCCGGGACAGGAATTCACCCCTCCACTTT
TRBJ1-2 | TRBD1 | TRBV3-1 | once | CASSQDRLTGGGVGYTF | TGTGCCAGCAGCCAAGACCGATTGACAGGGGGCGGAGTTGGCTACACCTTC
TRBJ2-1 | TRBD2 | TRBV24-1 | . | CATGTSGIDEQFF | TGTGCCACCGGGACTAGCGGGATAGACGAGCAGTTCTTC
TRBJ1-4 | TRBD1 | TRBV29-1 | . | CSVGYGTGGEKLFF | TGCAGCGTTGGATACGGGACAGGTGGTGAAAAACTGTTTTTT
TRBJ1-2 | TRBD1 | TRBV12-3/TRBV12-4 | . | CASSPRQGNYGYTF | TGTGCCAGCAGTCCCCGACAGGGCAACTATGGCTACACCTTC
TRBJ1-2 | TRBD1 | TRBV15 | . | CATSRDARGGTF | TGTGCCACCAGCAGAGATGCCAGGGGGGGGACCTTC
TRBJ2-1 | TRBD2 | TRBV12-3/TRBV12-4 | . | CASTVSAGGTSRRRFF | TGTGCCAGCACCGTTTCGGCAGGGGGGACTAGCAGAAGGCGGTTCTTC
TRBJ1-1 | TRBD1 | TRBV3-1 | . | CASSQVPGQGTNTEAFF | TGTGCCAGCAGCCAGGTCCCGGGACAGGGAACGAACACTGAAGCTTTCTTT
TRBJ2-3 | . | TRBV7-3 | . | CASSSGYRGGSTDTQYF | TGTGCCAGCAGCTCTGGATACAGGGGAGGTAGCACAGATACGCAGTATTTT
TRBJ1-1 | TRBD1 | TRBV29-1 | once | CSVGQGARNTEAFF | TGCAGCGTTGGACAGGGGGCACGGAACACTGAAGCTTTCTTT
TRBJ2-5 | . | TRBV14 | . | CASSQKGLQETQYF | TGTGCCAGCAGCCAAAAGGGCCTGCAAGAGACCCAGTACTTC
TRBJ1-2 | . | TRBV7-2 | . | CASSSGGEGYGYTF | TGTGCCAGCAGCTCCGGGGGGGAGGGATATGGCTACACCTTC
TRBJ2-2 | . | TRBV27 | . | CASSFHSTGELFF | TGTGCCAGCAGTTTCCACAGCACCGGGGAGCTGTTTTTT
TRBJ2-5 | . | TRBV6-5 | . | CASRTGVAGETQYF | TGTGCCAGCAGGACGGGGGTAGCTGGAGAGACCCAGTACTTC
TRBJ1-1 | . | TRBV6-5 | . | CASSYGGAWLRRTEAFF | TGTGCCAGCAGTTACGGGGGAGCGTGGTTGCGGAGGACTGAAGCTTTCTTT
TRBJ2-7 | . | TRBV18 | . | CASSGRGSYEQYF | TGTGCCAGCTCTGGTCGGGGGTCCTACGAGCAGTACTTC
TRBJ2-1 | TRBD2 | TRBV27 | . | CASSPGGASYNEQFF | TGTGCCAGCAGTCCCGGGGGGGCTTCCTACAATGAGCAGTTCTTC
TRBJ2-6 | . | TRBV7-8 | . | CASTSWDSGANVLTF | TGTGCCAGCACCTCCTGGGACTCTGGGGCCAACGTCCTGACTTTC
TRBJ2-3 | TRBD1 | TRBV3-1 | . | CASSTRDRSTDTQYF | TGTGCCAGCAGCACGAGGGACAGGTCTACAGATACGCAGTATTTT
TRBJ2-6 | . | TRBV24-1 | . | CATSDRRSSGANVLTF | TGTGCCACCAGTGACCGCAGGAGCTCTGGGGCCAACGTCCTGACTTTC
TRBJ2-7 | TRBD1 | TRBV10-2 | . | CASSDQGQESSYEQYF | TGCGCCAGCAGTGACCAGGGACAGGAGAGCTCCTACGAGCAGTACTTC
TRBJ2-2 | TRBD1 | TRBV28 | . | CASRTGGSANTGELFF | TGTGCCAGCAGGACAGGGGGCTCCGCGAACACCGGGGAGCTGTTTTTT
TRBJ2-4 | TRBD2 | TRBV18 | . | CASSQVEGGRNIQYF | TGTGCCAGCTCCCAAGTTGAGGGAGGGAGAAACATTCAGTACTTC
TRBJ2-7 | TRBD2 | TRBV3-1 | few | CASSQGLAGEQYF | TGTGCCAGCAGCCAAGGTCTAGCGGGGGAGCAGTACTTC
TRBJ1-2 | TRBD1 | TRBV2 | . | CASSEGGTVYGYTF | TGTGCCAGCAGTGAAGGCGGGACAGTCTATGGCTACACCTTC